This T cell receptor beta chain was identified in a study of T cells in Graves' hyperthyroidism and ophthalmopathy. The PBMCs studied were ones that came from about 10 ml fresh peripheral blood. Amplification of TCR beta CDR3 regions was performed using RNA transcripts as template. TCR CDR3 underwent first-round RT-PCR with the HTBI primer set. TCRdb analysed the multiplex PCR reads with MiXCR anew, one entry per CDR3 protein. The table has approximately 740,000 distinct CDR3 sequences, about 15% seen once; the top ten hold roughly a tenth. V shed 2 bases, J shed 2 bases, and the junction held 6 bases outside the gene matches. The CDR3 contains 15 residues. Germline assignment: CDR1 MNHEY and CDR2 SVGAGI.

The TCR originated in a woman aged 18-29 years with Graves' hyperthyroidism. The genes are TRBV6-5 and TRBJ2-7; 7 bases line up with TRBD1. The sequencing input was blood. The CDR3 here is CASSYETGLAYEQYF. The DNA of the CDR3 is TGTGCCAGCAGTTACGAGACAGGGTTGGCCTACGAGCAGTACTTC.